Each of the 29 T cell receptor beta chains below was sequenced from the same sample in a study of blood T cells in healthy people across ages. It was with a sample-barcoded 5' primer and a J-beta primer mix that a second PCR of roughly 7 to 12 cycles was run. Each CDR3 protein gets one entry after TCRdb re-called the 5' RACE reads with MiXCR. The sample carries some 1.8 million distinct CDR3 sequences, approximately 40% recorded once. Specimen: blood. These receptors were obtained from a human donor in good health.

This clonotype has a handful of counts. The CDR3 reads CSVIQGHLDEQYF. The CDR3 region has the DNA TGCAGTGTTATACAGGGACACCTTGACGAGCAGTACTTC. The V gene is TRBV20-1, the J gene TRBJ2-7, with TRBD1 as a possible D gene (6 bases). Germline CDR1 reads DFQATT; CDR2 reads SNEGSKA (reference sequence). The CDR3 contains 13 residues. V was clipped by 7 bases and J by 5 bases, with 18 bases between them.

The gene calls are TRBV4-3 and TRBJ2-1; 8 bases fit TRBD1. Per germline, CDR1 LGHNA and CDR2 YSLEER. V trimming: 4 bases; J trimming: 9 bases; junction bases outside the gene matches: 8. The CDR3 is made up of 14 amino acids. The CDR3 loop reads CASSPRDRLSEQFF. CDR3 nucleotides: TGCGCCAGCAGCCCCCGGGACAGGTTAAGTGAGCAGTTCTTC.

This clonotype was seen a handful of times. V usage is TRBV7-9 and J usage is TRBJ2-3; 11 bases line up with TRBD2. The V gene end was trimmed by 6 bases and the J gene end by 3 bases; junction bases not matched to a gene: 5. The CDR3 has 15 residues. Germline-derived CDR1 and CDR2 are SEHNR and FQNEAQ (reference sequence). CDR3 nucleotide sequence: TGTGCCAGCAGAACCGGGACTAGCGGAACAGATACGCAGTATTTT. Translating gives CASRTGTSGTDTQYF.

The table lists this clonotype with many counts. V usage is TRBV7-2 and J usage is TRBJ1-5; TRBD1 matches at 9 bases. V lost 2 bases and J lost 7; bases outside the gene matches: 6. The CDR3 contains 15 residues. The V gene's germline CDR1 is SGHTA and CDR2 FQGNSA. CDR3: CASSLTGGGGQPQHF. The CDR3 DNA is TGTGCCAGCAGCTTAACAGGGGGCGGGGGACAGCCCCAGCATTTT.

This clonotype has only one observation. The chain is built from TRBV5-6 and TRBJ1-1, with D possibly matching TRBD1 (6 bases). Looked up from germline, CDR1 is SGHDT and CDR2 is YYEEEE. The CDR3 is made up of 17 amino acids. V dropped 3 bases and J dropped 2 bases, with 20 bases sitting between them. CDR3 region: CASSYRLGSGVNTEAFF. The CDR3 coding sequence is TGTGCCAGCAGCTACCGATTAGGGTCAGGGGTAAACACTGAAGCTTTCTTT.

This clonotype showed up just once. V and J are TRBV11-2 and TRBJ1-1; D not resolved. The length of the CDR3 is 13 residues. In germline, CDR1 is SGHAT, CDR2 FQNNGV. The V end was cut by 6 bases, the J end by 1 base, with 9 bases between. The CDR3 nucleotides are TGTGCCAGCAGATCCCAGCCGAACACTGAAGCTTTCTTT. This sequence encodes CASRSQPNTEAFF.

The CDR3 loop is CSAQTGGYEKLFF. In DNA, the CDR3 is TGCAGTGCCCAGACAGGGGGGTATGAAAAACTGTTTTTT. The chain recombines TRBV20-1 with TRBJ1-4, with 9 bases aligning to TRBD1. V was clipped by 6 bases and J by 6 bases; unmatched bases: 5. The CDR3 covers 13 residues. Germline-derived CDR1 and CDR2 are DFQATT and SNEGSKA (reference sequence).

This clonotype was seen a few times. The V and J genes are TRBV9 and TRBJ2-1; a weak D match, TRBD1 (6 bases). Trimming shortened V by 4 bases and J by 10 bases, and 18 bases separated the two germline ends. The germline CDR1 and CDR2 sequences are SGDLS and YYNGEE. The CDR3 is 14 amino acids. Here the CDR3 DNA reads TGTGCCAGCAGCCCCAACGCTGGGGGCATAGAGCAGTTCTTC. Amino acids: CASSPNAGGIEQFF.

The chain is built from TRBV5-1 and TRBJ2-3; D gene uncertain. This CDR3 contains 14 residues. V was shortened by 3 bases and J by 3 bases, with 11 bases between the two germline ends. The germline V gene has CDR1 SGHRS and CDR2 YFSETQ. The CDR3 DNA follows: TGCGCCAGCAGCTCCCTTTTGAGAACAGATACGCAGTATTTT. This codes for CASSSLLRTDTQYF.

As concerns this clonotype: A clone one base away is much larger, so this may be a read error. The chain couples TRBV29-1 to TRBJ2-7; a weak D match, TRBD1 (5 bases). Germline V CDR1 and CDR2: SQVTM, ANQGSEA. This CDR3 region has 14 residues. The CDR3 spells CSVEQQGTPYEQDF. CDR3 nucleotide sequence: TGCAGCGTTGAACAGCAGGGAACACCCTACGAGCAGGACTTC.

The rearrangement links TRBV3-1 to TRBJ2-7, with 12 bases that match TRBD1. V lost 2 bases, J lost 7 bases, and 6 bases stayed unmatched. The CDR3 runs to 15 residues. CDR1 LGHDT and CDR2 YNNKEL come from the germline V gene (reference sequence). In nucleotides, the CDR3 is TGTGCCAGCAGCCAATTTTGGGACAGGGGGCGGGAGCAGTACTTC. Translated: CASSQFWDRGREQYF.

This rearrangement joins TRBV20-1 to TRBJ1-2; 11 positions match TRBD1. The CDR3 contains 13 residues. J was trimmed by 6 bases and V by 3 bases; bases with no gene match: 3. Looked up from germline, CDR1 is DFQATT and CDR2 is SNEGSKA (reference sequence). The CDR3 protein is CSARSDRGHGYTF. Written as DNA, the CDR3 is TGCAGTGCTAGGTCGGACAGGGGGCATGGCTACACCTTC.

The sample holds a few counts of this clonotype. The chain carries TRBV7-2 and TRBJ1-2; the match to TRBD1 covers 7 bases. Losses at the gene ends were 4 bases for V and 0 bases for J; bases not matched to a gene: 11. Per germline, CDR1 SGHTA and CDR2 FQGNSA. The CDR3 extends over 17 amino acids. The CDR3 loop is CASSSGRGGASNYGYTF. CDR3 sequence (DNA): TGTGCCAGCAGCTCCGGGAGAGGGGGCGCATCTAACTATGGCTACACCTTC.

There are a few counts of this clonotype. This sequence joins TRBV29-1 and TRBJ2-1; TRBD2 matches 8 bases. The V gene's germline CDR1 is SQVTM and CDR2 ANQGSEA. The CDR3 runs to 16 residues. Unmatched junction bases numbered 12, after V lost 4 bases and J lost 4 bases. CDR3 region: CSVAGTSFFRYNEQFF. Here the CDR3 DNA reads TGCAGCGTTGCCGGGACTAGTTTTTTTAGGTACAATGAGCAGTTCTTC.

Only a few counts were recorded for this clonotype. The V and J genes are TRBV12-3 or TRBV12-4 and TRBJ1-1; 7 bases fit TRBD1. With V trimmed by 5 bases and J by 5 bases, 5 bases remained unmatched. CDR3 size: 13 residues. CDR3 loop: CASSPTQGTEAFF. CDR3 DNA: TGTGCCAGCAGTCCCACACAGGGGACTGAAGCTTTCTTT.

The chain joins TRBV12-5 to TRBJ2-1; possibly TRBD1 for D (5 bases). This CDR3 has 15 amino acids. CDR1 and CDR2 from the germline V gene are LGHNT and FRNRAP. The V gene lost 5 bases and the J gene lost 8 bases, with 19 bases spanning the gap. In nucleotides, the CDR3 is TGTGCTAGTGGTCGAAGCAGGGTTTTTGAGGATGAGCAGTTCTTC. Encoded protein: CASGRSRVFEDEQFF.

The sample holds a few counts of this clonotype. The chain links TRBV3-1 to TRBJ2-5, with TRBD1 matching 9 bases. The CDR3 length is 14 residues. Germline lookup yields CDR1 LGHDT and CDR2 YNNKEL (reference sequence). After removal of 8 bases from V and 3 bases from J, the junction contained 7 bases not matched to a gene. The CDR3 reads CASERTGAEETQYF. As DNA, the CDR3 is TGTGCCAGCGAGAGGACAGGGGCGGAAGAGACCCAGTACTTC.

The rearrangement uses TRBV29-1 and TRBJ2-4, with TRBD2 matching 10 bases. The J segment lost 7 bases and the V segment lost 4 bases, leaving 7 bases of the junction unmatched. The V gene's germline CDR1 is SQVTM and CDR2 ANQGSEA. This CDR3 comprises 14 residues. CDR3 sequence (DNA): TGCAGCGTTGGGAGCGGGGGGGCTGTGAACATTCAGTACTTC. Encoded protein: CSVGSGGAVNIQYF.

Worth noting for this clonotype: An end of the junction differs from the germline gene, which may be a read error. The chain carries TRBV7-9 and TRBJ2-3, with TRBD2 matching 7 bases. The CDR3 runs to 14 residues. The V gene's germline CDR1 is SEHNR and CDR2 FQNEAQ (reference sequence). CDR3 coding DNA: TGTGCCAGCAGCTTAGAACTAGCGAAGGATAGGCAGTATTTT. This translates into CASSLELAKDRQYF.

The chain is built from TRBV7-2 and TRBJ2-1; no reliable D call. Germline values: CDR1 SGHTA, CDR2 FQGNSA. V lost 1 base and J lost 5, with 9 bases in between. CDR3 length equals 14 residues. DNA of the CDR3: TGTGCCAGCAGCTTAGGGTACCTTAACAATGAGCAGTTCTTC. Translation: CASSLGYLNNEQFF.

The rearrangement joins TRBV5-1 to TRBJ2-3; D is possibly TRBD1 or TRBD2 (5 bases each). The CDR3 totals 14 residues. V lost 6 bases, J lost 2 bases, and 13 bases lay in between. The germline CDR1 and CDR2 sequences are SGHRS and YFSETQ. CDR3 DNA sequence: TGCGCCAGCACCCGGGACGGGATCACAGATACGCAGTATTTT. Its translation is CASTRDGITDTQYF.

V usage is TRBV7-8 and J usage is TRBJ1-1, with TRBD1 matching over 10 bases. Per germline, CDR1 SGHVS and CDR2 FQNEAQ. The trim removed 4 bases at V and 9 bases at J, leaving 11 bases unmatched. The CDR3 is 15 residues long. CDR3 in amino acids: CASSSTGGAIIKAFF. The CDR3 DNA reads as TGTGCCAGCAGCTCGACAGGGGGCGCGATTATAAAAGCTTTCTTT.

The chain recombines TRBV4-3 with TRBJ1-2; tentative D call: TRBD1 (5 bases). This CDR3 is 15 amino acids long. The germline V and J ends were trimmed by 2 bases and 6 bases, with 16 bases remaining between them. Germline CDR1 LGHNA, CDR2 YSLEER. CDR3: CASSQSPGGKDGYTF. The CDR3 nucleotides read TGCGCCAGCAGCCAAAGCCCTGGGGGTAAGGATGGCTACACCTTC.

The CDR3 is CSVEDWGIEGVRGSSYGYTF. In DNA form, the CDR3 reads TGCAGCGTTGAAGATTGGGGCATTGAGGGTGTGAGGGGTTCCTCGTATGGCTACACCTTC. The chain uses TRBV29-1 and TRBJ1-2, with D maybe TRBD1 (5 bases). Trimming removed 0 bases from V and 5 bases from J, with 31 bases in between. CDR3 length: 20 amino acids. Germline V gives CDR1 SQVTM, CDR2 ANQGSEA.

The chain is built from TRBV7-3 and TRBJ2-7; 8 bases align to TRBD1. The CDR3 contains 16 residues. V shed 3 bases and J 2 bases; nucleotides not matched to a gene: 9. The germline gives CDR1 SGHTA, CDR2 FQGTGA. The CDR3 reads CASSFSPGQAPYEQYF. The DNA for the CDR3 is TGTGCCAGCAGCTTCAGCCCGGGACAGGCTCCCTACGAGCAGTACTTC.

In this sample, this clonotype turned up many times. V is TRBV11-1 and J is TRBJ2-7, with TRBD1 as a possible D gene (5 bases). The germline gives CDR1 SGHAT, CDR2 FQDESV (reference sequence). The CDR3 has 12 amino acids. The V gene lost 3 bases and the J gene lost 5 bases, with 8 bases spanning the gap. The CDR3 region has the DNA TGTGCCAGCAGCTTTGACAGTCACGAGCAGTACTTC. Translating it yields CASSFDSHEQYF.

The chain is built from TRBV6-6 and TRBJ2-1; 10 positions match TRBD2. CDR1 and CDR2 from the germline V gene are MNHNY and SVGAGI (reference sequence). The J segment lost 10 bases and the V segment lost 6 bases, leaving 18 bases of the junction unmatched. The CDR3 covers 17 residues. The CDR3 is CASSHPVGLAGEEEQFF. Written as DNA, the CDR3 is TGTGCCAGCAGCCACCCGGTGGGGCTAGCGGGGGAAGAGGAGCAGTTCTTC.

V and J are TRBV20-1 and TRBJ1-4, with TRBD1 matching 9 bases. V lost 6 bases and J lost 4; bases outside the gene matches: 6. The CDR3 is made up of 14 amino acids. Germline CDR1 DFQATT, CDR2 SNEGSKA (reference sequence). The CDR3: CSATQGADNEKLFF. The CDR3 bases are TGCAGTGCAACACAGGGGGCGGATAATGAAAAACTGTTTTTT.

The gene calls are TRBV6-1 and TRBJ2-3; D is tentatively TRBD1 or TRBD2 (5 bases each). The CDR3 totals 15 residues. V lost 4 bases to trimming and J lost 6 bases, with 17 bases between them. CDR1 and CDR2 from the germline V gene are MNHNS and SASEGT. For the CDR3, the DNA is TGTGCCAGCAGTGGGGGACCGTTACTTGGGGATACGCAGTATTTT. Protein product: CASSGGPLLGDTQYF.